This T cell receptor beta chain was sequenced in a study of cytomegalovirus exposure and HLA in healthy donors. Amplification used 60 Vbeta primers and 13 Jbeta primers. Data came from immunoSEQ multiplex PCR; TCRdb stores just in-frame clones and leaves some out. The table has 150,000 to 200,000 clones, 75% seen once; the top ten hold about 10%. General observations from the study: A further, later analysis showed that HLA-associated TCR beta chains (compared with equally common others) were more clonally expanded. Rare sequences made up most TCRs, while some public TCRs were found in many donors.

To note about this clone: Its antigen remains unidentified.

This CDR3 has 14 residues. Per the germline V gene, CDR1 is MDHEN and CDR2 is SYDVKM. Losses at the gene ends were 8 bases for V and 1 base for J; bases not matched to a gene: 4. This sequence joins TRBV28 and TRBJ2-1; 8 bases align to TRBD1. The origin of this receptor is a man aged 18 to 30 in good health and CMV-seropositive. Sequencing was performed on PBMCs. CDR3 amino acids: CASEDRVSYNEQFF. Written as DNA, the CDR3 is TGTGCCAGCGAGGACAGGGTATCCTACAATGAGCAGTTCTTC.